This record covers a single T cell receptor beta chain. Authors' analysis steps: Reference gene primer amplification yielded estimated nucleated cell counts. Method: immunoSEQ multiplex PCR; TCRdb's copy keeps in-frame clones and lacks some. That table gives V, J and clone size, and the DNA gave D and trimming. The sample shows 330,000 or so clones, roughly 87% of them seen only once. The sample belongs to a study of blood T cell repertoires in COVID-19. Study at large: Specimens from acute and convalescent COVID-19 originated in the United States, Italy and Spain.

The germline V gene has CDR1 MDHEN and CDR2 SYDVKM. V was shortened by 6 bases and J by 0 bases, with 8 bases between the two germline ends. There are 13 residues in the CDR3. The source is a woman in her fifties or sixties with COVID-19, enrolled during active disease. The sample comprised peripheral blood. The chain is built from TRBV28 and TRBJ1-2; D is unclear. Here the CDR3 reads CASRTNSNYGYTF. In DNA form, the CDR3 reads TGTGCCAGCAGGACTAACTCTAACTATGGCTACACCTTC.